One and the same sample provided the 11 T cell receptor beta chains below, sequenced in a study of blood T cells in healthy people across ages. Alongside a J-beta primer mix, a sample-barcoded 5' primer served in a second PCR lasting roughly 6 to 11 cycles. TCRdb reprocessed the 5' RACE reads with MiXCR, giving one entry per CDR3 protein. The sample records 600,000 or so distinct CDR3 sequences, 47% being singletons. Sequencing was done on a sample of blood. These receptors came from a man older than 75 in good health.

The table lists this clonotype with a few counts. The chain combines TRBV28 with TRBJ2-5; D is possibly TRBD2 (5 bases). This CDR3 has 12 amino acids. Trimming left V 10 bases short and J 5 bases short, with 14 bases between. Germline V gene data show CDR1 as MDHEN and CDR2 as SYDVKM. CDR3 DNA sequence: TGTGCCACCGGTCCACCGGGGGAGACCCAGTACTTC. As protein: CATGPPGETQYF.

This rearrangement joins TRBV21-1 to TRBJ1-1; TRBD1, the table's D call, was not compared with the DNA. TRBV21-1 is noted as a pseudogene. This CDR3 comprises 15 residues. CDR3 DNA sequence: TGTGCCAGCAGCAAAGGGGGGTTTTCGAACACTGAAGCTTTCTTT. Its protein product is CASSKGGFSNTEAFF.

This chain connects TRBV5-1 to TRBJ2-3; perhaps D is TRBD1 or TRBD2 (5 bases each). Looked up from germline, CDR1 is SGHRS and CDR2 is YFSETQ. The CDR3 contains 15 residues. Trimming cost V 2 bases and J 2 bases, with 12 bases left between them. The CDR3 region is CASSLWGSFTDTQYF. CDR3 in DNA: TGCGCCAGCAGCTTATGGGGGTCCTTCACAGATACGCAGTATTTT.

V usage is TRBV20-1 and J usage is TRBJ1-4, with 11 bases lining up with TRBD1. Germline V lookup: CDR1 DFQATT, CDR2 SNEGSKA (reference sequence). The CDR3 has 15 amino acids. V was pared by 6 bases and J by 8 bases, with 11 bases of the junction left unmatched. CDR3 amino acids: CSARAPGQGVEKLFF. CDR3 sequence (DNA): TGCAGTGCCCGAGCTCCGGGACAGGGGGTGGAAAAACTGTTTTTT.

Note on this clonotype: One end of the junction does not line up with germline, which may come from a read error. The chain has TRBV7-2 and TRBJ2-5, with 9 bases aligning to TRBD1. The J call is uncertain, as TRBJ2-7 better fits the DNA end. Germline V CDR1 and CDR2: SGHTA, FQGNSA. The CDR3 consists of 14 residues. The DNA for the CDR3 is TGTGCCATCAGCCAAAAGACAGGGGGGTACGAGCAGTACTTC. This translates into CAISQKTGGYEQYF.

This clonotype has at least ten counts. The V and J genes are TRBV7-2 and TRBJ1-2, with 7 bases identical to TRBD1. The CDR3 extends over 15 amino acids. Per the germline V gene, CDR1 is SGHTA and CDR2 is FQGNSA. V trimming: 5 bases; J trimming: 2 bases; junction bases outside the gene matches: 8. CDR3 sequence: CASSPGPTGNYGYTF. CDR3 DNA sequence: TGTGCCAGCAGCCCTGGGCCGACAGGGAACTATGGCTACACCTTC.

The genes are TRBV7-2 and TRBJ2-1; weak D call: TRBD1 (6 bases). CDR1 and CDR2 from the germline V gene are SGHTA and FQGNSA. V lost 0 bases and J 5 bases, leaving 14 bases between the germline ends. There are 16 residues in the CDR3. The CDR3 spells CASSLAYIGGNNEQFF. For the CDR3, the DNA is TGTGCCAGCAGCTTAGCGTATATAGGGGGAAACAATGAGCAGTTCTTC.

The genes are TRBV27 and TRBJ2-3; a possible D gene is TRBD1 (6 bases). This CDR3 region has 15 residues. Germline values: CDR1 MNHEY, CDR2 SMNVEV (reference sequence). Trimming took 6 bases from V and 3 from J, leaving 16 bases between them. The CDR3 here is CASRLEGRGTDTQYF. CDR3 nucleotide sequence: TGTGCCAGCAGGCTTGAGGGCAGGGGAACAGATACGCAGTATTTT.

This clonotype has at least ten counts. This sequence joins TRBV6-6 and TRBJ2-7, with a possible D match to TRBD2 (5 bases). V dropped 2 bases and J dropped 0 bases, with 5 bases sitting between them. This CDR3 region has 13 residues. The V gene's germline CDR1 is MNHNY and CDR2 SVGAGI (reference sequence). CDR3 sequence reads: CASSYGLSYEQYF. CDR3 nucleotide sequence: TGTGCCAGCAGTTACGGACTCTCCTACGAGCAGTACTTC.

V gene TRBV20-1 combines with J gene TRBJ2-6; D is uncertain. Trimming stripped 5 bases from V and 4 bases from J, with 9 bases between. The CDR3 is 13 amino acids. Per germline, CDR1 DFQATT and CDR2 SNEGSKA (reference sequence). CDR3 region: CSALIYGANVLTF. The CDR3 nucleotides read TGCAGTGCTCTGATCTACGGGGCCAACGTCCTGACTTTC.

The V call is TRBV9, the J call TRBJ2-7; D is possibly TRBD2 (6 bases). CDR1 and CDR2 from the germline V gene are SGDLS and YYNGEE. V was clipped by 0 bases and J by 2 bases, with 18 bases between them. The CDR3 covers 17 residues. CDR3 region: CASSVGKRAAQAYEQYF. The CDR3 DNA reads TGTGCCAGCAGCGTAGGAAAGCGGGCTGCCCAGGCCTACGAGCAGTACTTC.